This TCR beta chain came from a study of blood T cell repertoires in COVID-19. The authors' processing: Estimates of nucleated cell counts were drawn from the amplification of reference gene primers. Only in-frame clones appear in the TCRdb table, and some are missing; sequencing was by immunoSEQ multiplex PCR. Clonal size and the V and J genes are those of that table, whereas D and trimming came from the DNA. The sample holds fewer than 50,000 clones, just over 90% seen once. CDR1 and CDR2 (germline): SGHVS, FQNEAQ. Trimming shortened V by 2 bases and J by 10 bases, and 15 bases separated the two germline ends. The CDR3 runs to 14 residues.

The TCR was taken from a man aged 50 to 59 with COVID-19, enrolled during active disease. The chain employs TRBV7-8 and TRBJ2-1; D unresolved. The specimen sequenced was peripheral blood. CDR3 loop: CASSLLERKYEQFF. Written as DNA, the CDR3 is TGTGCCAGCAGCTTATTGGAGCGAAAGTACGAGCAGTTCTTC.